The source of this TCR beta chain is a study of cytomegalovirus exposure and HLA in healthy donors (dated by TCRdb to 2016 to 2017). As for the study more broadly: A later analysis indicated that the roughly 130 validation repertoires were generated on the platform also employed for the 670 or so repertoires of the first cohort. The study aimed to test whether signatures of past pathogen exposure could be identified by cataloging public T cell receptors. A separate validation cohort of approximately 130 different subjects was used in addition to the approximately 700-subject first cohort. To predict cytomegalovirus infection status, the study combined high-throughput TCR immunosequencing, statistical association of individual TCRs with disease status, and machine learning.

Remarks on this clone: It has no known antigen specificity. Base qualities are missing; no much larger clone stands one base away.

The research as a whole found: The classifier was reported to diagnose cytomegalovirus status with high specificity and sensitivity in both the original cohort and the validation cohort. The study gave a list of under 200 TCR beta chains associated with cytomegalovirus. The authors suggested that the approach could potentially be generalized to other disease states and immunological phenotypes. A later analysis had no HLA typing for the validation cohort, so co-occurrence there was scored across all 120 repertoires. A few of the identified cytomegalovirus-associated TCR beta chains were confirmed in vitro to be specific for cytomegalovirus antigens. Subsequent analysis determined that TCRs grouped into clusters in the first cohort also showed a tendency toward co-occurrence across the approximately 110 validation repertoires, and approximately 93% of cluster scores exceeded 0. Most TCR sequences were seen in very few donors, while some public TCRs were found in many individuals.

Libraries came from the immunoSEQ multiplex PCR assay. The source study handled its data this way. A statistical classification framework was built for diagnosing cytomegalovirus status from the catalog of TCR beta chain sequences. Drawn from immuneACCESS, this table holds only the in-frame rearrangements with V and J called that TCRdb kept. Clones are partly lost; checked studies trace under half to an unresolved V gene and leave the rest unexplained. Clone size and the V and J calls come from that table; the DNA yielded D and trimming. Across this sample there are under 200,000 clones, with around 92% seen only once. The ten largest clonotypes hold roughly 4.2% of the sample. Via the germline V gene, CDR1 is SGHRS and CDR2 YFSETQ. Measured from the cysteine to the phenylalanine, the CDR3 is 15 residues long. The kept DNA is CDR3 alone, 45 bases in frame from the first base. The V end gives up 4 bases and the J end 1 base, leaving 7 bases in the junction not matched to a gene.

The donors belonged to the validation cohort of approximately 130 subjects, which was separate from the roughly 670-subject first cohort. Here the chain combines TRBV5-1 and TRBJ1-1; 7 middle bases align to TRBD1. Sequences were obtained from PBMCs. The TCR sequence derives from a man younger than 35 in good health and CMV-seropositive. The bases are TGCGCCAGCAGCCGTACGGGACAGAGGAACACTGAAGCTTTCTTT. Its protein product is CASSRTGQRNTEAFF.